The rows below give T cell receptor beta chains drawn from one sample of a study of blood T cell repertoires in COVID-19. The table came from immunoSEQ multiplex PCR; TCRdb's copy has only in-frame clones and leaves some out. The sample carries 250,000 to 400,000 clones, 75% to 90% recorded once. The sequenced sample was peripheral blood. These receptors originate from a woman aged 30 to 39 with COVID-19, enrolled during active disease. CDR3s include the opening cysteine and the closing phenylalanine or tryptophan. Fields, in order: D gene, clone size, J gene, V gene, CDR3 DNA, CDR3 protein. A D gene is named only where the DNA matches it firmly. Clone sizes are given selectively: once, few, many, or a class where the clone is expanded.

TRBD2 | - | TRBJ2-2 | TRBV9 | TGTGCCAGCAGCGTAGAGTCCCTGACTAGCCCAATCTCCGGGGAGCTGTTTTTT | CASSVESLTSPISGELFF
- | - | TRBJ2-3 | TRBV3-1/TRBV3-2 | TGTGCCAGCAGCAATCCACAGCGGAGGAGCACAGATACGCAGTATTTT | CASSNPQRRSTDTQYF
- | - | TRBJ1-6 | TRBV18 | TGTGCCAGCTCACCAAGAGATAGAGATTCACCCCTCCACTTT | CASSPRDRDSPLHF
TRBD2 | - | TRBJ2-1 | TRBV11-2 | TGTGCCAGCAGCCCAAGCGGGAACCGGGGCAATGAGCAGTTCTTC | CASSPSGNRGNEQFF
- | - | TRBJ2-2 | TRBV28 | TGTGCCAGCAGTTTGGGTGATCCCTGGGAGGTTAACACCGGGGAGCTGTTTTTT | CASSLGDPWEVNTGELFF
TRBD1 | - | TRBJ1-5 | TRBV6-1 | TGTGCCAGCAGTGATTGGACAGGGCGTGAGCCCCAGCATTTT | CASSDWTGREPQHF
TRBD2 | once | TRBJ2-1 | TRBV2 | TGTGCCAGCAGCGCCGGGCTAGCGGGATTCAAGATCTTC | CASSAGLAGFKIF
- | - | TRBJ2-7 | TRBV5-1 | TGCGCCAGCAGCACAGGGACGTCTTTCGAGCAGTACTTC | CASSTGTSFEQYF
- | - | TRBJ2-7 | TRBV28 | TGTGCCAGCAGTTTTCGACTCCACTCCTACGAGCAGTACTTC | CASSFRLHSYEQYF
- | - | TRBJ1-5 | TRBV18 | TGTGCCAGCTCACCAGAGGCGGATCAGCCCCAGCATTTT | CASSPEADQPQHF
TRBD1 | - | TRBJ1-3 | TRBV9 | TGTGCCAGCAGCGGGTCGGGACAGTCTGGAAACACCATATATTTT | CASSGSGQSGNTIYF
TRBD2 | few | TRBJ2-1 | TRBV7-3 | TGTGCCAGCAGCTTAAATAGCGGGAGTGAGCAGTTCTTC | CASSLNSGSEQFF
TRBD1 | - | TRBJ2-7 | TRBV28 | TGTGCCAGCAGTTTAGGGGGGACAGGGGTCCACGAGCAGTACTTC | CASSLGGTGVHEQYF
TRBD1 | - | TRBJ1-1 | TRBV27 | TGTGCCAGCAGTTTCGGGACAGGGTCGGCTGAAGCTTTCTTT | CASSFGTGSAEAFF
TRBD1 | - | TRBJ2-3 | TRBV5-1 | TGCGCCAGCAGCTTGGGGGCCGGGACAGGAAGCACAGATACGCAGTATTTT | CASSLGAGTGSTDTQYF
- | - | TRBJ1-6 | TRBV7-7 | TGTGCCAGCAGCTTTTCCGAGGAATCACCCCTCCACTTT | CASSFSEESPLHF
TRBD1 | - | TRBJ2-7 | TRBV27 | TGTGCCAGCAGTTCTCTGGGACAGGGGACCTACGAGCAGTACTTC | CASSSLGQGTYEQYF
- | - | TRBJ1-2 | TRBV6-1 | TGTGCCAGCAGTGACGACAGGCGCAATGGCTACACCTTC | CASSDDRRNGYTF
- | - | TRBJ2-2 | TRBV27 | TGTGCCAGCAGTTTAAGCGTGGACACCGGGGAGCTGTTTTTT | CASSLSVDTGELFF
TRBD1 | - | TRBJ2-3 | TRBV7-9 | TGTGCCAGCAGCTCGGACAGGGGAACAGATACGCAGTATTTT | CASSSDRGTDTQYF
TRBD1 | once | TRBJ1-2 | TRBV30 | TGTGCCTGGAGTGAATACCTCTCGGGACAGGGGAGAAATGGCTACACCTTC | CAWSEYLSGQGRNGYTF
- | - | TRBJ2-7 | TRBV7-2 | TGTGCCAGCAGCTTCTTCCAGGGTCCCTACGAGCAGTACTTC | CASSFFQGPYEQYF
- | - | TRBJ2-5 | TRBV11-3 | TGTGCCAGCAGCTTATACAGCCAAGAGACCCAGTACTTC | CASSLYSQETQYF
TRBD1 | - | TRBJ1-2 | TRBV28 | TGTGCCAGCAGTTTGGGGACAGGGCGCTATGGCTACACCTTC | CASSLGTGRYGYTF
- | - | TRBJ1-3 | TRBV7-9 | TGTGCCAGCAGCTTAGCAACATCAGGCAGGGGCTCTGGAAACACCATATATTTT | CASSLATSGRGSGNTIYF
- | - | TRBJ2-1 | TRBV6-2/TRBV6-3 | TGTGCCAGCAGTTACTTGGGCCTGGGGCTAGACTACAATGAGCAGTTCTTC | CASSYLGLGLDYNEQFF
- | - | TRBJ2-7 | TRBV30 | TGTGCCTGGAGTGTGCGCTCTCACTACGAGCAGTACTTC | CAWSVRSHYEQYF
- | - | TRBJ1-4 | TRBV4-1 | TGCGCCAGCAGCCATGGGGGACAACTTGCAACTAATGAAAAACTGTTTTTT | CASSHGGQLATNEKLFF
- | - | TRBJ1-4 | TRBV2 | TGTGCCAGCAGTAACACAGGGTTGACTAATGAAAAACTGTTTTTT | CASSNTGLTNEKLFF
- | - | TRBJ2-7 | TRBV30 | TGTGCCTGTGCCGGGGAAGTCTACGAGCAGTACTTC | CACAGEVYEQYF
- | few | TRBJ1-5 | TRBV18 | TGTGCCAGCTCACCGAATACCCAGGGAAACCAGCCCCAGCATTTT | CASSPNTQGNQPQHF
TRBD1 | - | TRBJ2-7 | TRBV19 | TGTGCCAGTAGTTTGACAGGGAATCACGAGCAGTACTTC | CASSLTGNHEQYF
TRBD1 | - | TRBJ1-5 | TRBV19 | TGTGCCAGTAGCCATGGGACAGGGGGCTCGCCCCAGCATTTT | CASSHGTGGSPQHF
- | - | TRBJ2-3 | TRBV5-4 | TGTGCCAGCAGCTTGGCAGGGGTCACAGATACGCAGTATTTT | CASSLAGVTDTQYF
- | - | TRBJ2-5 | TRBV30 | TGTGCCTGGAGGCAAAAAGAGGAGACCCAGTACTTC | CAWRQKEETQYF
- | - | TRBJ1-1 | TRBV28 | TGTGCCAGCAGTTTAACTCCCCCGAACACTGAAGCTTTCTTT | CASSLTPPNTEAFF
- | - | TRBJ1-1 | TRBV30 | TGTGCCTGCCAACAGGGTTTCGACACTGAAGCTTTCTTT | CACQQGFDTEAFF
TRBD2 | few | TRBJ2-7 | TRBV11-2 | TGTGCCAGCAGCCCCCGGGGACTAGCGGGAGGTTACGAGCAGTACTTC | CASSPRGLAGGYEQYF
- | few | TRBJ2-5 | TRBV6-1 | TGTGCCAGCAGTGAGGTGGGGGCTCAGGAGACCCAGTACTTC | CASSEVGAQETQYF
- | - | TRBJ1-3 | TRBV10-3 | TGTGCCATCAGTGAGCCCGACAGGCGCGACACCATATATTTT | CAISEPDRRDTIYF
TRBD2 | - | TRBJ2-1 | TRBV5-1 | TGCGCCAGCAGGCGGACTAGCGGGAACACCTACAATGAGCAGTTCTTC | CASRRTSGNTYNEQFF
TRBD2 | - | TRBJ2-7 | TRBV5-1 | TGCGCCAGCAGCTCCGGGTTACTAGTTCTTGCGGGGGCCTACGAGCAGTACTTC | CASSSGLLVLAGAYEQYF
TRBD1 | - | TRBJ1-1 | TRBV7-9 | TGTGCCAGCAGCTTGAACAACTCCCCGGGACAGAAAGCTTTCTTT | CASSLNNSPGQKAFF
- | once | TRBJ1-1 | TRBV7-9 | TGTGCCAGCAGTCCCCCCGACGTACAGGGAGCTTTCTTT | CASSPPDVQGAFF
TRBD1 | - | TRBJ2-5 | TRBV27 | TGTGCCAGTCGCGGGACAGGGTTGCAGACCCAGTACTTC | CASRGTGLQTQYF
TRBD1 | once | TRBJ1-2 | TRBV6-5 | TGTGCCAGCACCAGGGGGCGCGGCGGCTACACCTTC | CASTRGRGGYTF
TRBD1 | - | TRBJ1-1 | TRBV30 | TGTGCCTGGACCAGGGGGTCAAACACTGAAGCTTTCTTT | CAWTRGSNTEAFF
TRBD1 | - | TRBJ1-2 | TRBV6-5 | TGTGCCAGCAGGACGACAGGGTTCTATGGCTACACCTTC | CASRTTGFYGYTF
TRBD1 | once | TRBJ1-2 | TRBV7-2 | TGTGCCAGCAGCTCCGGGACAGGGAACTATGGCTACACCTTC | CASSSGTGNYGYTF
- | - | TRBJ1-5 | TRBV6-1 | TGTGCCAGCAGTGATTGGTGGGGGACTGGTCAGCCCCAGCATTTT | CASSDWWGTGQPQHF
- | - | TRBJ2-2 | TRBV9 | TGTGCCAGCAGCGTAGGTACGAACACCGGGGAGCTGTTTTTT | CASSVGTNTGELFF
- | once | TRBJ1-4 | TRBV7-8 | TGTGCCAGCAGCTTAGGCCAGGCACGCAATGAAAAACTGTTTTTT | CASSLGQARNEKLFF